This T cell receptor beta chain was sequenced in a study of T cell responses to AZD1222 COVID-19 vaccine. Whole-study results and caveats: Repertoires were sampled only after the peak T cell response.

This clone was seen only once. What it recognizes is unknown. Clones were sequenced by immunoSEQ multiplex PCR, and TCRdb holds only the in-frame ones, with some missing. The sample has about 140,000 clones, 75% to 90% seen once. V lost 2 bases and J 7 bases, leaving 5 bases between the germline ends. Germline V gene sequence: CDR1 GTSNPN, CDR2 SVGIG (reference sequence). The CDR3 spans 11 residues. This chain connects TRBV30 to TRBJ2-2, with no clear D. The sequencing used peripheral blood, collected on day 0 of AZD1222 vaccination. The clonotype comes from an adult in good health. The CDR3, as DNA: TGTGCCTGGAGTTTAAACGGGGAGCTGTTTTTT. Translation gives CAWSLNGELFF.